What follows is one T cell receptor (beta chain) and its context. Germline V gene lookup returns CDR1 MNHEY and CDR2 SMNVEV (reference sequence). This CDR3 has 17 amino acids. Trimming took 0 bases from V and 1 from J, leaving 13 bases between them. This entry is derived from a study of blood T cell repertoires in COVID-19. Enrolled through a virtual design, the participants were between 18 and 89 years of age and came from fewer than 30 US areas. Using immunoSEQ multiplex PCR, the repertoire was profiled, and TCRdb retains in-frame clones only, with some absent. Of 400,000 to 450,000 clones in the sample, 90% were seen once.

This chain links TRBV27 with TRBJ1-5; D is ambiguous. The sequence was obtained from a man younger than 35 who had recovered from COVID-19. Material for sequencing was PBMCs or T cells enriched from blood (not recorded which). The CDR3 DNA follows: TGTGCCAGCAGTTTATCATCCCTCCTCGCGAGCAATCAGCCCCAGCATTTT. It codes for CASSLSSLLASNQPQHF.